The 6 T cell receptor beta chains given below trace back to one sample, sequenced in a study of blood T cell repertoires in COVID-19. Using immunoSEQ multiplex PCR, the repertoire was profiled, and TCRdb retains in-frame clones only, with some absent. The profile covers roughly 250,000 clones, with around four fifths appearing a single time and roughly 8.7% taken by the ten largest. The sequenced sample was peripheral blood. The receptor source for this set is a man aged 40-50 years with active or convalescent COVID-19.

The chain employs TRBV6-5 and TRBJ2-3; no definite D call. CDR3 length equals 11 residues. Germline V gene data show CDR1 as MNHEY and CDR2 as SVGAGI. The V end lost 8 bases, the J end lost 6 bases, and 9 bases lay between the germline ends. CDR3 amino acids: CASLLWDTQYF. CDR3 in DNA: TGTGCCAGCCTACTTTGGGATACGCAGTATTTT.

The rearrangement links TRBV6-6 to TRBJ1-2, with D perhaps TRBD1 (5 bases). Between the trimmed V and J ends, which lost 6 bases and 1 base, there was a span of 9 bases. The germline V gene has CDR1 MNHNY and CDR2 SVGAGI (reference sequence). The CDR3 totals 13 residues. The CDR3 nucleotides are TGTGCCAGCAGGGGCGACAGTAACTATGGCTACACCTTC. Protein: CASRGDSNYGYTF.

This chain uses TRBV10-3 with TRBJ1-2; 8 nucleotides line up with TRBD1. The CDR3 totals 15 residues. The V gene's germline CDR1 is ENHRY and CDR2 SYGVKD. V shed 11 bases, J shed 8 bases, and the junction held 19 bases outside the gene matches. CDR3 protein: CAATGGQGASWGYTF. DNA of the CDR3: TGTGCCGCCACTGGGGGGCAGGGGGCCTCTTGGGGCTACACCTTC.

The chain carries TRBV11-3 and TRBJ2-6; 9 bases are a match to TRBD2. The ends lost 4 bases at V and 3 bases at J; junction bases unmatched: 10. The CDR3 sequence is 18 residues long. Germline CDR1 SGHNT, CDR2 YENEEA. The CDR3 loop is CASSSLSAGGRGANVLTF. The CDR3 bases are TGTGCCAGCAGCTCGTTATCAGCGGGAGGACGTGGGGCCAACGTCCTGACTTTC.

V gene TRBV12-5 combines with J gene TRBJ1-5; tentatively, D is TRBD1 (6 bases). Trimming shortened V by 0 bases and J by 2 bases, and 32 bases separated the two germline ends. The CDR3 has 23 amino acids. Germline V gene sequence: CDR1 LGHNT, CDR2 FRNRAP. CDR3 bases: TGTGCTAGTGGTTTGGTAACCCCTGGGGGCCCTTTGACAGTCCTTGGGGGCAATCAGCCCCAGCATTTT. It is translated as CASGLVTPGGPLTVLGGNQPQHF.

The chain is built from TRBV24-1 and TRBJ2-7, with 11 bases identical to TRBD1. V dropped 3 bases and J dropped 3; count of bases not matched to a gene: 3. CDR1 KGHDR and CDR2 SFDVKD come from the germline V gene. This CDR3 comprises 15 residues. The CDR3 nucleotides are TGTGCCACCAGTGATCCCGGGACAGGGGGCTACGAGCAGTACTTC. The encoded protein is CATSDPGTGGYEQYF.